Sequencing of this T cell receptor (beta chain) was carried out in a study of CD8 T cells in Susac syndrome. The CDR3 sequence is 15 residues long. The V gene lost 0 bases and the J gene lost 3 bases, with 11 bases spanning the gap. CDR1 and CDR2 (germline): LNHNV, YYDKDF (reference sequence). RNA, at roughly 0.5 to 1 ug, was reverse transcribed with random hexamers. One entry per CDR3 protein, called by TCRdb with MiXCR from the immunoSEQ multiplex PCR reads. The repertoire holds about 210,000 distinct CDR3 sequences, approximately 95% seen once, with roughly 0.09% in the top ten. Sequencing targeted TCR beta in T cells from blood (CD8+ and CD4+).

This clonotype was obtained from a human donor with multiple sclerosis. The sample was CD4+ T cells from PBMCs. The chain uses TRBV15 and TRBJ1-2; unclear D gene. CDR3 loop: CATSRDLTDHYGYTF. Here the CDR3 DNA reads TGTGCCACCAGCAGAGATCTTACAGATCACTATGGCTACACCTTC.